The table lists the clone carrying this T cell receptor beta chain with a few counts. Generated by immunoSEQ multiplex PCR, the TCRdb table keeps only in-frame clones and is missing some. Of roughly 250,000 clones in the sample, around 82% were seen once. This CDR3 is built from 14 residues. The V gene end was trimmed by 7 bases and the J gene end by 6 bases; junction bases not matched to a gene: 7. Germline V CDR1 and CDR2: ENHRY, SYGVKD. The sample originates from a study of blood T cell repertoires in COVID-19. The rearrangement joins TRBV10-3 to TRBJ1-3; 9 bases are shared with TRBD1. The sequence came from a woman older than 75 with active or convalescent COVID-19. The sequenced material came from peripheral blood. The CDR3 bases are TGTGCCATCAATACGGGACAGGGACAAAACACCATATATTTT. Protein: CAINTGQGQNTIYF.